These T cell receptor beta chains were read from a single sample in a study of blood T cell repertoires in COVID-19. The table came from immunoSEQ multiplex PCR; TCRdb's copy has only in-frame clones and leaves some out. The sample contains some 300,000 clones, around 89% of which appear only once. The sequenced material came from peripheral blood. These receptors were collected from a woman aged 30 to 39 who had recovered from COVID-19. Each CDR3 is given with its conserved first and last residue. A clone size is listed for some rows: how often the clone was seen (once, few, many), or a class if it is expanded.

abundance,v_gene,j_gene,CDR3aa
NA,TRBV3-1/TRBV3-2,TRBJ1-3,CASSHSYRGGNTIYF
NA,TRBV2,TRBJ2-1,CASSPGTTSYNEQFF
NA,TRBV28,TRBJ2-7,CASIKSGARWEQYF
NA,TRBV5-1,TRBJ2-3,CASSLTGKATDTQYF
NA,TRBV7-6,TRBJ2-7,CASSERSGWRTYEQYF
few,TRBV18,TRBJ2-3,CASSPQGWADTQYF
NA,TRBV12-5,TRBJ1-1,CASGFDRGEAFF
NA,TRBV5-4,TRBJ2-3,CASSSQGAGVDTQYF
NA,TRBV4-1,TRBJ1-6,CASSQDPVRGNSPLHF
NA,TRBV5-1,TRBJ1-4,CASTDDRGYEKLFF
once,TRBV7-2,TRBJ1-4,CASSPRSGQAEEKLFF
NA,TRBV24-1,TRBJ2-5,CATSDTTGDRQETQYF
few,TRBV28,TRBJ2-7,CASSFLGGVEQYF
NA,TRBV7-2,TRBJ2-5,CASAQGPSGEETQYF
NA,TRBV20-1,TRBJ2-3,CSASLQADTQYF
NA,TRBV5-4,TRBJ2-7,CASREEETGLHEQYF
NA,TRBV28,TRBJ1-2,CASSSTGTGYTF
once,TRBV14,TRBJ2-1,CASSSSGLYNEQFF
once,TRBV24-1,TRBJ1-1,CATSDRQGNTEAFF
NA,TRBV19,TRBJ2-3,CASSNPLGDADTQYF
NA,TRBV29-1,TRBJ2-1,CSVEGASGADEQFF
NA,TRBV19,TRBJ2-1,CASSPFGTGGNEQFF
NA,TRBV11-3,TRBJ2-5,CASSELAGAKETQYF
NA,TRBV19,TRBJ1-1,CASSIDRGQNTEAFF
once,TRBV19,TRBJ1-4,CASSSTGEEKLFF
NA,TRBV5-4,TRBJ2-7,CASSGSGQGAYEQYF
few,TRBV6-2/TRBV6-3,TRBJ2-3,CASTPDGGTDTQYF
NA,TRBV7-2,TRBJ1-5,CASSLQGAGQPQHF
many,TRBV12-5,TRBJ2-3,CASGFGGSGVPDTQYF
NA,TRBV5-1,TRBJ2-7,CASSPGHYEQYF
once,TRBV5-4,TRBJ2-7,CASSPSLGRSLEEQYF
few,TRBV6-2/TRBV6-3,TRBJ1-2,CASSHRDRDLYGYTF
NA,TRBV5-1,TRBJ1-1,CASSRDSNTEAFF
NA,TRBV5-8,TRBJ1-6,CASSLGENWGINSPLHF
NA,TRBV5-1,TRBJ2-3,CASSRLAVTDTQYF
NA,TRBV30,TRBJ1-6,CAWSVRGRPDSPLHF
NA,TRBV28,TRBJ2-6,CASQNSGANVLTF
NA,TRBV28,TRBJ1-2,CASSLSNRGSYTF
NA,TRBV7-2,TRBJ1-3,CASSIRRQTGNTIYF
NA,TRBV5-1,TRBJ1-4,CASSSDSTNEKLFF
NA,TRBV28,TRBJ2-5,CASSNQRGYGQETQYF
NA,TRBV2,TRBJ2-2,CASSVWGSITGELFF
NA,TRBV6-6,TRBJ1-6,CASSSTGISPLHF
NA,TRBV27,TRBJ2-2,CASSLLAGTGELFF
NA,TRBV27,TRBJ2-7,CASSGNPGERGEQYF
NA,TRBV28,TRBJ1-1,CASRLQGYTEAFF
NA,TRBV28,TRBJ2-7,CASTVPSSYEQYF
NA,TRBV4-1,TRBJ1-5,CASSYQSGQGSQPQHF
NA,TRBV11-2,TRBJ2-1,CASSFLRLAGGPGNEQFF
NA,TRBV2,TRBJ2-1,CASSEDLFSNEQFF
once,TRBV19,TRBJ2-2,CASSRGLGGLDTGELFF